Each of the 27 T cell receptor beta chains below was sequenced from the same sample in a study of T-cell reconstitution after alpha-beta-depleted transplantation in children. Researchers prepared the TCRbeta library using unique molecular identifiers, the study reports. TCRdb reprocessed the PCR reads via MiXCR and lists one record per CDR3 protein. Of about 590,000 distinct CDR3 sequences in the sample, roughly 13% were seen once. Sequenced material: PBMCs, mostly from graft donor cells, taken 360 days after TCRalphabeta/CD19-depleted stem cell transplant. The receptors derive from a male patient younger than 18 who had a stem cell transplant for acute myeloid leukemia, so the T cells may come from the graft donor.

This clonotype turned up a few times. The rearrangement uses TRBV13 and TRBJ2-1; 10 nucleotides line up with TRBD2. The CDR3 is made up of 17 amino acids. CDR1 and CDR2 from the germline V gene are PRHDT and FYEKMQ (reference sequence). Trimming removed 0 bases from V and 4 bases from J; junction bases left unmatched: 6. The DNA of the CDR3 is TGTGCCAGCAGCTTAGGCCTAGCGGGAGTCGGTTACAATGAGCAGTTCTTC. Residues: CASSLGLAGVGYNEQFF. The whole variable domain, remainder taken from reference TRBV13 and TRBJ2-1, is AAGVIQSPRHLIKEKRETATLKCYPIPRHDTVYWYQQGPGQDPQFLISFYEKMQSDKGSIPDRFSAQQFSDYHSELNMSSLELGDSALYFCASSLGLAGVGYNEQFFGPGTRLTVL.

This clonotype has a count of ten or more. CDR3 in amino acids: CASSLFGQGAGQPQHF. As DNA, the CDR3 is TGTGCCAGCAGTTTATTTGGGCAGGGGGCAGGTCAGCCCCAGCATTTT. The chain recombines TRBV28 with TRBJ1-5; TRBD1 matches 8 bases. The germline V gene encodes CDR1 MDHEN and CDR2 SYDVKM. Germline trimming cut 1 base from V and 6 bases from J; bases unmatched to any gene: 8. The CDR3 length is 16 residues.

The CDR3 protein is CASSLPDPGTEAFF. The CDR3 DNA reads TGTGCCAGCAGTTTGCCCGATCCGGGCACTGAAGCTTTCTTT. J is TRBJ1-1 and V is TRBV28, with no clear D. The ends were cut back, 3 bases at V and 4 bases at J, with 12 bases in the middle. Germline loops: CDR1 MDHEN, CDR2 SYDVKM. CDR3 size: 14 residues.

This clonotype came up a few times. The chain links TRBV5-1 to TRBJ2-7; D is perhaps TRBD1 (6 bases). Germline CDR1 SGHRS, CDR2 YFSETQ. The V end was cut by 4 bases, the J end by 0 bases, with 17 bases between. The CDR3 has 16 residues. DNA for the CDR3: TGCGCCAGCAGCCAAGAACGACAGGCCCGCTCCTACGAGCAGTACTTC. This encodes CASSQERQARSYEQYF.

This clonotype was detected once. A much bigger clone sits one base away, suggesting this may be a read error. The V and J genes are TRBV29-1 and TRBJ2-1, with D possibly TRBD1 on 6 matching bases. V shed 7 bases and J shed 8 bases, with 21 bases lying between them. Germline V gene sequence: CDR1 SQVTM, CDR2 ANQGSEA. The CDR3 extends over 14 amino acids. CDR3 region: CSALVDSYGDEQFF. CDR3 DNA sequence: TGCAGCGCCCTAGTGGACAGCTATGGGGATGAGCAGTTCTTC.

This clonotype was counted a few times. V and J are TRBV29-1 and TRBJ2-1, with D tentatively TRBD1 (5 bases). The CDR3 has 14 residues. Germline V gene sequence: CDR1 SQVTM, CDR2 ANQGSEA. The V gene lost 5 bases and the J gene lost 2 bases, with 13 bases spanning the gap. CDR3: CSVLDTATYNEQFF. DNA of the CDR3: TGCAGCGTTCTGGACACCGCCACCTACAATGAGCAGTTCTTC.

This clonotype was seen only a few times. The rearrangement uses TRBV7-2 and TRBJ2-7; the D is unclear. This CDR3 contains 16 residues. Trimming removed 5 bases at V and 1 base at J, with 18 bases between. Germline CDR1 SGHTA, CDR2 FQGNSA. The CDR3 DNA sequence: TGTGCCAGCAGCCCTCAGGTGATGCGGCCTTCCTACGAGCAGTACTTC. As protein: CASSPQVMRPSYEQYF.

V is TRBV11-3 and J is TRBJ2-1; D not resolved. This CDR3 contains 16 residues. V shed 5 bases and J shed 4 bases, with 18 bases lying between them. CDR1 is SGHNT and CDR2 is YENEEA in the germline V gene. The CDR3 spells CASSPSDGLFYNEQFF. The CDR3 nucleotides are TGTGCCAGCAGCCCCTCAGATGGGTTATTTTACAATGAGCAGTTCTTC.

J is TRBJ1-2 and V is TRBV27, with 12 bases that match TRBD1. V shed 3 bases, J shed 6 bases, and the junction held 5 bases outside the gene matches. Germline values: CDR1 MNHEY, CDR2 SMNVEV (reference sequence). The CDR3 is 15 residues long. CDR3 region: CASSFVGQGANGYTF. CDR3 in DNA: TGTGCCAGCAGTTTCGTGGGACAGGGGGCCAATGGCTACACCTTC.

CDR3 sequence: CASSGTSSSNEQFF. In DNA, the CDR3 is TGTGCCAGCAGCGGGACTAGCAGCAGCAATGAGCAGTTCTTC. V and J are TRBV7-8 and TRBJ2-1, with 9 positions matching TRBD2. This CDR3 contains 14 residues. Trimming cost V 5 bases and J 6 bases; bases outside gene matches: 5. Germline assignment: CDR1 SGHVS and CDR2 FQNEAQ.

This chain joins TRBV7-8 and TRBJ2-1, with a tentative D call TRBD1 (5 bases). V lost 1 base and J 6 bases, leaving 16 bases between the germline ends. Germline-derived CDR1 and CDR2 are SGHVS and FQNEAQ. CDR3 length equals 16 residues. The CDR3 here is CASSLGGGRRGNEQFF. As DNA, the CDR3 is TGTGCCAGCAGCTTAGGGGGCGGCCGAAGGGGCAATGAGCAGTTCTTC.

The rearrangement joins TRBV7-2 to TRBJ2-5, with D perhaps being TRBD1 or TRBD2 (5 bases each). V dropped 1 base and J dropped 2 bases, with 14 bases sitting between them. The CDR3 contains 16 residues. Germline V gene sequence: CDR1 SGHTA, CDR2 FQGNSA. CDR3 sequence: CASSLGAAGRQETQYF. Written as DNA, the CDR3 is TGTGCCAGCAGCTTAGGAGCGGCAGGGCGGCAAGAGACCCAGTACTTC.

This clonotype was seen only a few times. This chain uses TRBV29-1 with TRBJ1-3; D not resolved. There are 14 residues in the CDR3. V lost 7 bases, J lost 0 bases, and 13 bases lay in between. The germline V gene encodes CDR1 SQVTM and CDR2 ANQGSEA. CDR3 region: CSAEDGFSGNTIYF. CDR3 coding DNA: TGCAGCGCCGAGGACGGTTTCTCTGGAAACACCATATATTTT.

Written as DNA, the CDR3 is TGTGCCAGCTCGCTGCTTAGCGGGAGGCACAATGAGCAGTTCTTC. Amino acid sequence: CASSLLSGRHNEQFF. J is TRBJ2-1 and V is TRBV18; 10 positions agree with TRBD2. V trimming: 6 bases; J trimming: 5 bases; junction bases outside the gene matches: 7. Germline CDR1 reads KGHSH; CDR2 reads LQKENI. CDR3 length: 15 amino acids.

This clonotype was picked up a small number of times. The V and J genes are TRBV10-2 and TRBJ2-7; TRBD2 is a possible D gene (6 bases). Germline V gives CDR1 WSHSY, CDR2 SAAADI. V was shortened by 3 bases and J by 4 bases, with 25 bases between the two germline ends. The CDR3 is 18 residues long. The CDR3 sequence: CASSDGVGGVSIGYEQYF. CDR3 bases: TGCGCCAGCAGTGATGGGGTCGGCGGGGTATCCATTGGATACGAGCAGTACTTC.

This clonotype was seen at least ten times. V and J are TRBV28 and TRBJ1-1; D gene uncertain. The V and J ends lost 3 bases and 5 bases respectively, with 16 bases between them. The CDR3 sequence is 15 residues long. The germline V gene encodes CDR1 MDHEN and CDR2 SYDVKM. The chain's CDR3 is CASSFVHSGSTEAFF. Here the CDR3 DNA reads TGTGCCAGCAGTTTTGTTCATTCGGGTAGTACTGAAGCTTTCTTT.

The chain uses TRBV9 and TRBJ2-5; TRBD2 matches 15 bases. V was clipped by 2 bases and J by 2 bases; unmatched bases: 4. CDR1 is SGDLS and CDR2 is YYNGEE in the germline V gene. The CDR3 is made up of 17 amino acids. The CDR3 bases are TGTGCCAGCAGCGTCGGACTAGCGGGAGGGCCACAAGAGACCCAGTACTTC. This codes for CASSVGLAGGPQETQYF.

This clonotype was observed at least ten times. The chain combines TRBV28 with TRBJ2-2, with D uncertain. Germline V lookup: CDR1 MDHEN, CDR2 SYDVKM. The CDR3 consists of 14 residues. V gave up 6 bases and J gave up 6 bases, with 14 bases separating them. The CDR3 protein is CASRGFQGSGELFF. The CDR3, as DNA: TGTGCCAGCAGGGGATTTCAAGGATCCGGGGAGCTGTTTTTT.

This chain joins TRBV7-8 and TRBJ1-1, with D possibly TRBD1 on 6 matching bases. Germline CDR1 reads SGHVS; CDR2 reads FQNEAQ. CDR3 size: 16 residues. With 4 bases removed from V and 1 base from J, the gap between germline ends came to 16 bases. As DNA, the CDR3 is TGTGCCAGCAGCTCCCAACCGGGACACAAGAACACTGAAGCTTTCTTT. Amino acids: CASSSQPGHKNTEAFF.

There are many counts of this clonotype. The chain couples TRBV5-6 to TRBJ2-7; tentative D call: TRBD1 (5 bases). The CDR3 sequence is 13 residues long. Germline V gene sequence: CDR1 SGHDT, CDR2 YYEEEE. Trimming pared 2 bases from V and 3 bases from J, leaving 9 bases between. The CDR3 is CASSLGEFYEQYF. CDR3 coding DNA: TGTGCCAGCAGCTTAGGGGAATTCTACGAGCAGTACTTC.

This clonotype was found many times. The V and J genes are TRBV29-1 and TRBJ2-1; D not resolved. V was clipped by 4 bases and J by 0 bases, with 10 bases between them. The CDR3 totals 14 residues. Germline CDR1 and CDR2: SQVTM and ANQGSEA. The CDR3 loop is CSVVWDYSYNEQFF. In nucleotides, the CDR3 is TGCAGCGTTGTCTGGGATTACTCCTACAATGAGCAGTTCTTC.

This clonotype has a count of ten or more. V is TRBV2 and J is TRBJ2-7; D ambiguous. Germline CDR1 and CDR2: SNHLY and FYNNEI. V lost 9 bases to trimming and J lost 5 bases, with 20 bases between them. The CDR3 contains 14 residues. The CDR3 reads CARGPVQSKHEQYF. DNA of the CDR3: TGTGCCAGAGGTCCTGTACAGTCAAAGCACGAGCAGTACTTC.

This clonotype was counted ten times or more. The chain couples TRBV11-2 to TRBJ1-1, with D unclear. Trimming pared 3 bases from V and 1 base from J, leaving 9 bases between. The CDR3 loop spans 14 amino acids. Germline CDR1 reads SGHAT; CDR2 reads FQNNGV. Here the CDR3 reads CASSFGRRNTEAFF. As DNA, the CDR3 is TGTGCCAGCAGCTTTGGCAGGAGGAACACTGAAGCTTTCTTT.

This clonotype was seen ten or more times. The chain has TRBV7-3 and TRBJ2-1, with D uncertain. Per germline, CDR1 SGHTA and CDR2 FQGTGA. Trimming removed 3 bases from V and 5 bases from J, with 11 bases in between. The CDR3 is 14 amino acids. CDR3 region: CASSFDAAHNEQFF. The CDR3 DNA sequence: TGTGCCAGCAGCTTCGATGCGGCTCACAATGAGCAGTTCTTC.

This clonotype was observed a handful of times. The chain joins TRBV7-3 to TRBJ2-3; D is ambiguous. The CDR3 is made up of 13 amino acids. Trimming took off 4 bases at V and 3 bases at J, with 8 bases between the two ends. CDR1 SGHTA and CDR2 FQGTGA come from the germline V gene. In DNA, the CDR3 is TGTGCCAGCAGCTCATTAGTAACAGATACGCAGTATTTT. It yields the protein CASSSLVTDTQYF.

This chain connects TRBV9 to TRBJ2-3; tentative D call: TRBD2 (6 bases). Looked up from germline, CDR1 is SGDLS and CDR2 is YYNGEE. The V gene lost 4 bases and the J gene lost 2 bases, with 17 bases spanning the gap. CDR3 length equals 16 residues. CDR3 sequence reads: CASSPRGAGNTDTQYF. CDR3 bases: TGTGCCAGCAGCCCCCGAGGAGCGGGCAACACAGATACGCAGTATTTT.

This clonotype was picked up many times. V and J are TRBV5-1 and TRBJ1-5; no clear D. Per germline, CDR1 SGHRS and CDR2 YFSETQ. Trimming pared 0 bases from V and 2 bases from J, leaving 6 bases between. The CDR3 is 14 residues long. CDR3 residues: CASSLAGGNQPQHF. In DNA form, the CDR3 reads TGCGCCAGCAGCTTGGCTGGGGGCAATCAGCCCCAGCATTTT.